Below, 21 T cell receptor beta chains from the same sample are listed, as sequenced in a study of T cells in Graves' hyperthyroidism and ophthalmopathy. Using RNA transcripts as the source, TCR beta CDR3 regions were amplified. A first-round RT-PCR of the TCR CDR3 used the HTBI primer set. Each CDR3 protein gets one entry after TCRdb re-called the multiplex PCR reads with MiXCR. The top ten hold about 5% of the sample, which has some 420,000 distinct CDR3 sequences, roughly an eighth seen once. Sequenced: blood. The receptors here all came from a woman aged 18 to 35 with Graves' hyperthyroidism.

This clonotype occurred many times. The V call is TRBV6-2 or TRBV6-3, the J call TRBJ1-2, with 11 bases that match TRBD1. Per germline, CDR1 MNHEY and CDR2 SVGEGT. The J segment lost 6 bases and the V segment lost 0 bases, leaving 3 bases of the junction unmatched. The CDR3 length is 15 residues. In DNA form, the CDR3 reads TGTGCCAGCAGTTACTCGGACAGGGGGCAGGATGGCTACACCTTC. It translates to CASSYSDRGQDGYTF.

This clonotype was seen a few times. CDR3 bases: TGTGCCAGCAGCACACAGGGGGAGCTCAACGAGCAGTACTTC. Protein sequence: CASSTQGELNEQYF. This chain joins TRBV9 and TRBJ2-7, with TRBD1 matching 8 bases. The V gene's germline CDR1 is SGDLS and CDR2 YYNGEE. The trim removed 4 bases at V and 5 bases at J, leaving 8 bases unmatched. This CDR3 is built from 14 residues.

The chain employs TRBV3-1 and TRBJ2-2, with TRBD2 matching 14 bases. The CDR3 covers 18 residues. V lost 2 bases and J lost 6; bases outside the gene matches: 8. The germline V gene encodes CDR1 LGHDT and CDR2 YNNKEL (reference sequence). For the CDR3, the DNA is TGTGCCAGCAGCCAACTCCCCGGGACTAGCGGGAGTGCCGGGGAGCTGTTTTTT. This encodes CASSQLPGTSGSAGELFF.

Many counts were recorded for this clonotype. This chain's CDR3 is CASREAFPLFAFF. DNA of the CDR3: TGTGCCAGCAGGGAGGCCTTTCCCTTGTTTGCTTTCTTT. The V call is TRBV2, the J call TRBJ1-1, with unresolved D. V was cut by 6 bases and J by 11 bases, with 19 bases left in between. The CDR3 has 13 amino acids. Per germline, CDR1 SNHLY and CDR2 FYNNEI. Together with reference TRBV2 and TRBJ1-1, the CDR3 gives the full variable domain: EPEVTQTPSHQVTQMGQEVILRCVPISNHLYFYWYRQILGQKVEFLVSFYNNEISEKSEIFDDQFSVERPDGSNFTLKIRSTKLEDSAMYFCASREAFPLFAFFGQGTRLTVV.

The chain employs TRBV9 and TRBJ2-3; 8 bases are shared with TRBD2. The CDR3 runs 15 residues. Germline loops: CDR1 SGDLS, CDR2 YYNGEE. V was pared by 4 bases and J by 3 bases, with 7 bases of the junction left unmatched. This CDR3 is CASSSSAGETDTQYF. The CDR3 DNA reads as TGTGCCAGCAGCTCATCAGCGGGAGAAACAGATACGCAGTATTTT.

The chain recombines TRBV6-2 or TRBV6-3 with TRBJ2-2; unclear D gene. V was shortened by 6 bases and J by 4 bases, with 9 bases between the two germline ends. CDR1 MNHEY and CDR2 SVGEGT come from the germline V gene. This CDR3 is 13 amino acids long. CDR3 loop: CASRRSITGELFF. The CDR3 DNA sequence: TGTGCCAGCAGACGGTCTATCACCGGGGAGCTGTTTTTT.

This clonotype was observed a few times. The rearrangement links TRBV28 to TRBJ2-3; 7 nucleotides agree with TRBD2. Germline V gives CDR1 MDHEN, CDR2 SYDVKM. CDR3 length: 15 residues. V shed 5 bases, J shed 0 bases, and the junction held 5 bases outside the gene matches. The CDR3 sequence: CASSPSGGSTDTQYF. The CDR3 DNA follows: TGTGCCAGCAGTCCTAGCGGAGGGAGCACAGATACGCAGTATTTT.

J is TRBJ1-5 and V is TRBV19, with D hard to call. This CDR3 comprises 13 residues. CDR1 is LNHDA and CDR2 is SQIVND in the germline V gene (reference sequence). V was trimmed by 6 bases and J by 0 bases, leaving 6 bases between them. CDR3 bases: TGTGCCAGTAGGACACATAGCAATCAGCCCCAGCATTTT. Translating it yields CASRTHSNQPQHF. Using reference TRBV19 and TRBJ1-5 for the parts outside the CDR3, the full variable domain is DGGITQSPKYLFRKEGQNVTLSCEQNLNHDAMYWYRQDPGQGLRLIYYSQIVNDFQKGDIAEGYSVSREKKESFPLTVTSAQKNPTAFYLCASRTHSNQPQHFGDGTRLSIL.

Only a few counts were recorded for this clonotype. This chain links TRBV30 with TRBJ2-5, with a weak D call TRBD2 (6 bases). Looked up from germline, CDR1 is GTSNPN and CDR2 is SVGIG (reference sequence). V lost 0 bases and J 2 bases, leaving 19 bases between the germline ends. The CDR3 has 17 amino acids. DNA of the CDR3: TGTGCCTGGAGTGTATCCGGGAGCTATGGGGGTCAAGAGACCCAGTACTTC. Translated, it gives CAWSVSGSYGGQETQYF.

This clonotype has ten or more counts. The V gene is TRBV5-1, the J gene TRBJ1-4, with no clear D. V was trimmed by 3 bases and J by 0 bases, leaving 12 bases between them. The CDR3 length is 16 residues. In germline, CDR1 is SGHRS, CDR2 YFSETQ. The CDR3 loop is CASSWGAETTNEKLFF. The CDR3 nucleotides read TGCGCCAGCAGCTGGGGAGCTGAAACAACTAATGAAAAACTGTTTTTT.

Ten or more counts support this clonotype. The chain joins TRBV2 to TRBJ1-1; D perhaps matches TRBD1 (5 bases). This CDR3 is built from 13 residues. The ends were cut back, 7 bases at V and 4 bases at J, with 13 bases in the middle. CDR1 and CDR2 (germline): SNHLY, FYNNEI. CDR3 protein: CASIQWGGTEAFF. The CDR3 DNA follows: TGTGCCAGCATTCAGTGGGGGGGCACTGAAGCTTTCTTT.

This clonotype was counted between two and nine times. The genes are TRBV4-2 and TRBJ2-7, with D perhaps TRBD2 (7 bases). Trimming left V 0 bases short and J 5 bases short, with 17 bases between. Germline V CDR1 and CDR2: LGHNA, YNFKEQ. There are 16 residues in the CDR3. The CDR3 sequence: CASSQDLAGEGHEQYF. CDR3 bases: TGTGCCAGCAGCCAAGATTTGGCAGGGGAGGGTCACGAGCAGTACTTC.

This clonotype was detected many times. The chain has TRBV27 and TRBJ2-1; D possibly corresponds to TRBD2 (5 bases). The germline CDR1 and CDR2 sequences are MNHEY and SMNVEV (reference sequence). The CDR3 runs 13 residues. V lost 7 bases, J lost 4 bases, and 11 bases lay in between. The chain's CDR3 is CASNSWEYNEQFF. The CDR3 DNA reads TGTGCCAGCAACTCTTGGGAGTACAATGAGCAGTTCTTC.

The chain is built from TRBV11-2 and TRBJ2-2, with unresolved D. Per germline, CDR1 SGHAT and CDR2 FQNNGV. Between the trimmed V and J ends, which lost 5 bases and 5 bases, there was a span of 12 bases. CDR3 length: 14 amino acids. The CDR3 sequence: CASSLGGKTGELFF. CDR3 bases: TGTGCCAGCAGCCTAGGTGGGAAAACCGGGGAGCTGTTTTTT.

The table lists this clonotype with many counts. The V gene is TRBV4-1, the J gene TRBJ2-5; D is unclear. Germline assignment: CDR1 MGHRA and CDR2 YSYEKL. The CDR3 length is 12 residues. Trimming pared 0 bases from V and 7 bases from J, leaving 6 bases between. The CDR3 sequence is CASSQDWGTQYF. The CDR3 nucleotides read TGCGCCAGCAGCCAAGATTGGGGGACCCAGTACTTC.

This clonotype came up many times. The J gene is TRBJ2-1, the V gene TRBV7-2; D not certain. Germline loops: CDR1 SGHTA, CDR2 FQGNSA. Between the trimmed V and J ends, which lost 5 bases and 6 bases, there was a span of 8 bases. This CDR3 is built from 12 residues. For the CDR3, the DNA is TGTGCCAGCAGCCGTACGCCCAATGAGCAGTTCTTC. Its protein is CASSRTPNEQFF. Full variable domain (outside the CDR3, taken from reference TRBV7-2 and TRBJ2-1): GAGVSQSPSNKVTEKGKDVELRCDPISGHTALYWYRQSLGQGLEFLIYFQGNSAPDKSGLPSDRFSAERTGGSVSTLTIQRTQQEDSAVYLCASSRTPNEQFFGPGTRLTVL.

Many counts were recorded for this clonotype. This chain links TRBV28 with TRBJ1-1; D call uncertain. Germline V lookup: CDR1 MDHEN, CDR2 SYDVKM. This CDR3 has 16 amino acids. Trimming took 2 bases from V and 2 from J, leaving 15 bases between them. CDR3 residues: CASSLPYRDLNTEAFF. As DNA, the CDR3 is TGTGCCAGCAGTTTACCCTACCGGGATCTTAACACTGAAGCTTTCTTT.

The V call is TRBV10-3, the J call TRBJ1-5; TRBD1 agrees at 8 bases. Germline trimming cut 10 bases from V and 9 bases from J; bases unmatched to any gene: 14. Germline CDR1 ENHRY, CDR2 SYGVKD. CDR3 length: 14 residues. The CDR3 spells CATSPTGEMPPQHF. The CDR3 region has the DNA TGTGCCACCTCGCCGACAGGGGAGATGCCGCCCCAGCATTTT.

J is TRBJ2-5 and V is TRBV5-5; tentatively, D is TRBD1 (5 bases). Germline values: CDR1 SGHKS, CDR2 YYEKEE (reference sequence). The CDR3 contains 14 residues. V was shortened by 2 bases and J by 1 base, with 9 bases between the two germline ends. The CDR3 sequence: CASSLGHFQETQYF. The DNA for the CDR3 is TGTGCCAGCAGCTTAGGACACTTCCAAGAGACCCAGTACTTC.

This clonotype has a count of ten or more. This chain links TRBV18 with TRBJ1-5; D perhaps matches TRBD1 (5 bases). CDR3 length: 15 amino acids. With 1 base removed from V and 5 bases from J, the gap between germline ends came to 12 bases. Germline lookup yields CDR1 KGHSH and CDR2 LQKENI. This CDR3 reads CASSPLRGADQPQHF. CDR3 DNA: TGTGCCAGCTCACCACTGAGAGGGGCGGATCAGCCCCAGCATTTT. The entire variable domain, with the rest obtained from reference TRBV18 and TRBJ1-5, is as follows: NAGVMQNPRHLVRRRGQEARLRCSPMKGHSHVYWYRQLPEEGLKFMVYLQKENIIDESGMPKERFSAEFPKEGPSILRIQQVVRGDSAAYFCASSPLRGADQPQHFGDGTRLSIL.

The table lists this clonotype with many counts. This rearrangement joins TRBV7-9 to TRBJ2-1, with TRBD1 matching 9 bases. The CDR3 consists of 16 residues. V was pared by 5 bases and J by 4 bases, with 9 bases of the junction left unmatched. Germline V gene lookup returns CDR1 SEHNR and CDR2 FQNEAQ (reference sequence). The CDR3 DNA follows: TGTGCCAGCAGCCCCCTTGGACAGGGGTCGTACAATGAGCAGTTCTTC. Translation gives CASSPLGQGSYNEQFF.